This entry features one T cell receptor (beta chain) sequence. No cognate antigen has been identified for it. No much larger clone exists at a distance of one base, and base qualities are not known. These data belong to a study of blood T cell repertoires in COVID-19 (dated by TCRdb to 2020 to 2022). Regarding the study in general: Samples covering the acute and convalescent phases of COVID-19 were provided by collaborators in the United States, Italy and Spain. Where HLA class I and class II types were available, the types were taken from metadata supplied by the sample provider, not from assay-based typing. The prospective study material was composed of cDNA or gDNA derived from T cells, B-cell-depleted T cells, or PBMCs. Samples came from the ongoing ImmuneRACE study (first 160 participants) plus 1,254 subjects from 6 global collaborators. Sample metadata almost always included a de-identified subject ID, COVID-19 status, age in years and sex. The repertoires were made available in a free public database intended to serve as a resource for research on the immune response to SARS-CoV-2. Deeply sampled blood TCRbeta repertoires from subjects exposed to, actively infected with, or recovered from COVID-19 were included in the dataset.

What the authors observed across the whole study: Clinical and demographic metadata were provided uncurated, with the amount varying by source and participant.

Enrolling through a virtual design, the prospective study's participants ranged in age from roughly 18 to 95 years and lived across 20 to 25 United States geographic areas. To assign participants to cohorts, the prospective study relied on clinical history that participants themselves reported in a screening survey and a study questionnaire. Recovered participants in ImmuneRACE Cohort 3 were defined by two consecutive negative NP/OP PCR tests, clearance by a healthcare professional, or resolution of symptoms. In the prospective study, whole blood, serum and a nasopharyngeal or oropharyngeal swab were collected from each participant by mobile phlebotomists. Prospective study participants could optionally give additional blood draws and questionnaires over an approximately 2-month period. Before DNA extraction, blood samples from the prospective study were shipped at room temperature or frozen. The immunoSEQ Assay, a bias-controlled multiplex PCR, was used to amplify TCRbeta CDR3 regions from genomic DNA. The published analysis was carried out like this. Within the assay, amplification of reference gene primers was used to estimate how many nucleated cells each sample contained. To quantify the absolute abundance of each unique TCRbeta CDR3 rearrangement, sequence reads were collapsed and filtered. For each sample, productive Simpson clonality was calculated as the square root of Simpson's diversity index over productive rearrangements. As stored in TCRdb, this immuneACCESS dataset retains in-frame rearrangements with V and J assigned. A fraction of the clones does not appear; measured against another copy, unresolved V genes explain less than half of the discrepancy, and the remainder lacks a known reason. V and J calls and clone size come straight from that table; D and trimming were deduced from the DNA. A total of tens of thousands of clones appear in this sample, more than 85% of them only once. Around 3.1% of the sample goes to the ten largest clones.

Trimming accounts for 6 bases at V and 5 bases at J, while the number of junction bases matched to no gene is 8. CDR1 and CDR2 (MDHEN, SYDVKM) derive from the germline V gene. Inclusive of the bounding cysteine and phenylalanine, the CDR3 is 15 residues long. Only the CDR3 DNA stays, 45 bases, in frame from base 1. The sequenced material came from PBMCs or T cells enriched from blood (not recorded which). This TCR was recovered from a woman aged 50 to 60 who had recovered from COVID-19. Here the chain combines TRBV28 and TRBJ2-7; 12 bases in the junction line up with TRBD1. The nucleotide sequence reads as follows: TGTGCCAGCAGCTCCGGGACAGGGGGCTTCCACGAGCAGTACTTC. This translates into CASSSGTGGFHEQYF.